The source of this TCR beta chain is a study of blood T cell repertoires in COVID-19. About the study: Researchers got acute and convalescent COVID-19 samples from the United States, Italy and Spain. PBMCs, B-cell-depleted T cells, or T cells provided the cDNA or gDNA that made up the material.

Original handling: Reference gene primer amplification gave estimated nucleated cell counts. TCRdb's copy holds only in-frame clones and misses some; the assay was immunoSEQ multiplex PCR. Clone size and the V and J calls come from that table; the DNA yielded D and trimming. The sample carries about 150,000 clones, more than 75% recorded once. The ends were cut back, 6 bases at V and 0 bases at J, with 8 bases in the middle. This CDR3 spans 13 amino acids. The V gene's germline CDR1 is ENHRY and CDR2 SYGVKD. Sample: peripheral blood. This clonotype was sampled from a human donor with acute or convalescent COVID-19. The donor label of this sample is uncertain. The V call is TRBV10-3, the J call TRBJ1-2; D is undetermined. The CDR3 DNA is TGTGCCATCAGCGACTTAGCTAACTATGGCTACACCTTC. As protein: CAISDLANYGYTF.